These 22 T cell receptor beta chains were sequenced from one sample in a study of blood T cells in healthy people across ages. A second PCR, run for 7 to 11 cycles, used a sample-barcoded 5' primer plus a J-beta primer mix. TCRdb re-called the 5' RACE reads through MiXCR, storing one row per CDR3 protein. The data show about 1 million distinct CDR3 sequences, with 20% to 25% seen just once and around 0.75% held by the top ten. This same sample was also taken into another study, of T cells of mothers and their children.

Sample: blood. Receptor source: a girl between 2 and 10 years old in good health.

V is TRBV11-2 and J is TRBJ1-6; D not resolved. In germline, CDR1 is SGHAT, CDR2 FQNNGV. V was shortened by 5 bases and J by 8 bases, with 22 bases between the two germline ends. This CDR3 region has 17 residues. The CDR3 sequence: CASSPNEGMHWDSPLHF. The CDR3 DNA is TGTGCCAGCAGCCCCAATGAAGGGATGCACTGGGATTCACCCCTCCACTTT.

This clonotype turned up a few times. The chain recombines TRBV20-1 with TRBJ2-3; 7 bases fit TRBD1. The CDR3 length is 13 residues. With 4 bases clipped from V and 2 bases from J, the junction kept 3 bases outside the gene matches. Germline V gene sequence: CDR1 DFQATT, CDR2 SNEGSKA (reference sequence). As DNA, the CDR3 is TGCAGTGCTACGGACAGGACCACAGATACGCAGTATTTT. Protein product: CSATDRTTDTQYF.

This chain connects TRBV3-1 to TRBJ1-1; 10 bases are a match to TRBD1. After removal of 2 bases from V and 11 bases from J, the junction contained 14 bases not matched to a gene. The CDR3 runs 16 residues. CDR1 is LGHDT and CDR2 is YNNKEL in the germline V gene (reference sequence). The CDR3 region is CASSQIRTGGSSAAFF. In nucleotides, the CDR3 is TGTGCCAGCAGCCAAATACGGACAGGGGGGAGTTCGGCGGCTTTCTTT.

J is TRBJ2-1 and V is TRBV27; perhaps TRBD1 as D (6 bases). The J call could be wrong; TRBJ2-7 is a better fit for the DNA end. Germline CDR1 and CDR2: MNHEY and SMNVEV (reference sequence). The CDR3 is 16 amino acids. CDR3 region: CATMRTGHPIVYEQYF. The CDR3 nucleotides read TGTGCCACCATGAGAACGGGACACCCAATCGTCTACGAGCAGTACTTC.

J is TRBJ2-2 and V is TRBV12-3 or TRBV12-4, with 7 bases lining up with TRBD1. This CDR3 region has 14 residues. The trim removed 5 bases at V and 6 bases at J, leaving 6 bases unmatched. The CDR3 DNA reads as TGTGCCAGCAGTCGAAACAGGGGTCCCGGGGAGCTGTTTTTT. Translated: CASSRNRGPGELFF.

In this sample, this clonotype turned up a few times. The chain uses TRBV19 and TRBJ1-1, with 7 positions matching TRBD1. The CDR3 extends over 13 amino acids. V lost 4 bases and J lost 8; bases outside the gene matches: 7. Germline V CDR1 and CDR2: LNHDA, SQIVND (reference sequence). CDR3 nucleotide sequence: TGTGCCAGTAGTAGCACAGGGGTGGGAGAAGCTTTCTTT. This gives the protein CASSSTGVGEAFF.

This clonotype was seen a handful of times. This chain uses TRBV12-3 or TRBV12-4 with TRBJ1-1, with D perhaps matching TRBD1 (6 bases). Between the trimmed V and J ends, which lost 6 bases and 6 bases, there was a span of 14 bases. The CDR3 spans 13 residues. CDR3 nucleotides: TGTGCCAGCAGACAGGGAAGTGCCGCTGAAGCTTTCTTT. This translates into CASRQGSAAEAFF.

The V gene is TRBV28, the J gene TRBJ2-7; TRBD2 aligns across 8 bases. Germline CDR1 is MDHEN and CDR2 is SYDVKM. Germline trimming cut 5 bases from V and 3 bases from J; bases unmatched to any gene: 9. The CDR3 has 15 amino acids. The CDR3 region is CASSLLTGGIYEQYF. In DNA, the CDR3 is TGTGCCAGCAGTCTCTTAACGGGAGGGATCTACGAGCAGTACTTC.

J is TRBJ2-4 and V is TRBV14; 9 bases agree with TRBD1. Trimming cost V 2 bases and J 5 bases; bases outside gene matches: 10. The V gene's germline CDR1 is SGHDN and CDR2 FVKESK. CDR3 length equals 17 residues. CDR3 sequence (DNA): TGTGCCAGCAGCCAATTCCACAGGGGGCTGAAGGAAAACATTCAGTACTTC. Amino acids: CASSQFHRGLKENIQYF. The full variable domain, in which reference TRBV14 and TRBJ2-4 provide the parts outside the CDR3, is EAGVTQFPSHSVIEKGQTVTLRCDPISGHDNLYWYRRVMGKEIKFLLHFVKESKQDESGMPNNRFLAERTGGTYSTLKVQPAELEDSGVYFCASSQFHRGLKENIQYFGAGTRLSVL.

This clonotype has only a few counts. As DNA, the CDR3 is TGTGCCAGCAGCAAATTCACAGATACGCAGTATTTT. Protein sequence: CASSKFTDTQYF. V usage is TRBV7-9 and J usage is TRBJ2-3; D unclear. This CDR3 region has 12 residues. Trimming shortened V by 5 bases and J by 2 bases, and 5 bases separated the two germline ends. Looked up from germline, CDR1 is SEHNR and CDR2 is FQNEAQ (reference sequence).

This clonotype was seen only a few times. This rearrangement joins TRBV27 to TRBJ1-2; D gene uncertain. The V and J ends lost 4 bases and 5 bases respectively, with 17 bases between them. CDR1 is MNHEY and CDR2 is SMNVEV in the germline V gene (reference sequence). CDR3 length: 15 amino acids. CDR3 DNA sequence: TGTGCCAGCAGTTCTCCTCTGATAGGGCATTATGGCTACACCTTC. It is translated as CASSSPLIGHYGYTF.

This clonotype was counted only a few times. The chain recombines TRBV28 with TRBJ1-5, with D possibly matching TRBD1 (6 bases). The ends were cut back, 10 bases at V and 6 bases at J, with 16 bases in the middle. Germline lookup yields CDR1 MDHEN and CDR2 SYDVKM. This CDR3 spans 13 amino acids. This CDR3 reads CAINRGAGQPQHF. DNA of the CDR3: TGTGCCATTAATAGGGGGGCGGGTCAGCCCCAGCATTTT.

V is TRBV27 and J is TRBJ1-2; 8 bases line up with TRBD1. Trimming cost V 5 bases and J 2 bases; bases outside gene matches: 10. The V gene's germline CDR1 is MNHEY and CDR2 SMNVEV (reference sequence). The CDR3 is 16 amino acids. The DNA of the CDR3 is TGTGCCAGCAGTCTTGACACAGGGGGATCCAACTATGGCTACACCTTC. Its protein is CASSLDTGGSNYGYTF.

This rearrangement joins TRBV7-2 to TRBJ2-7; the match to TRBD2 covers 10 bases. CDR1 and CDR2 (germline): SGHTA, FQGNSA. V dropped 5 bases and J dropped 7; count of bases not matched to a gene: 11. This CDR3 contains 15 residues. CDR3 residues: CASSPIVGLAAEQYF. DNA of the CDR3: TGTGCCAGCAGCCCCATCGTCGGACTAGCGGCTGAGCAGTACTTC.

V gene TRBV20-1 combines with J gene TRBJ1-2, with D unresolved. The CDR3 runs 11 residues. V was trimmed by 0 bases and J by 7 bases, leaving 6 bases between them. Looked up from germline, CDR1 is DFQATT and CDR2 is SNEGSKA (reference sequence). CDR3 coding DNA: TGCAGTGCTAGAGATTCTGGTGGCTACACCTTC. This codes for CSARDSGGYTF.

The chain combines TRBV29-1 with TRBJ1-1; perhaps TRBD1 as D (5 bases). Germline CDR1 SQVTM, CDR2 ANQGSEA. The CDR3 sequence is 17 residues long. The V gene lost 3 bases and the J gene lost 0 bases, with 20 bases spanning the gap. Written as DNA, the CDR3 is TGCAGCGTTGACGGGGCAGGGTTCTCAGCAGTGAACACTGAAGCTTTCTTT. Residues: CSVDGAGFSAVNTEAFF.

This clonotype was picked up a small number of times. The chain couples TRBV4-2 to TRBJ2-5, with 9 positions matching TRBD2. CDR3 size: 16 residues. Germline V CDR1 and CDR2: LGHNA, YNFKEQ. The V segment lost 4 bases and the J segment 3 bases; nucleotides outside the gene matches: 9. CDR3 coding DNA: TGTGCCAGCAGCCTCGGCAAGGTAGCGGGGGAAGAGACCCAGTACTTC. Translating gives CASSLGKVAGEETQYF.

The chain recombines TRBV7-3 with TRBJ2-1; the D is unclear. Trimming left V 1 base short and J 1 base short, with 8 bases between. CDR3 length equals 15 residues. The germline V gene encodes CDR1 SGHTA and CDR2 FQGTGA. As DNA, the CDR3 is TGTGCCAGCAGCTTAATGGCGACTTCCTACAATGAGCAGTTCTTC. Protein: CASSLMATSYNEQFF.

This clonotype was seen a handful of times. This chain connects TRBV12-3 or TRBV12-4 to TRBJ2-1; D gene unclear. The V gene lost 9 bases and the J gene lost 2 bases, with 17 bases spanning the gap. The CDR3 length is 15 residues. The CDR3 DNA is TGTGCCAGTTCGGCGCCGGTGGTCCCCTACAATGAGCAGTTCTTC. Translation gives CASSAPVVPYNEQFF.

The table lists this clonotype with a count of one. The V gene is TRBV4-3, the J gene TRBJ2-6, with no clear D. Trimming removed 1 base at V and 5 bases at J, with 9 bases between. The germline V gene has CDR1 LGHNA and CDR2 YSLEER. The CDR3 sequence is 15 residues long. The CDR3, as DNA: TGCGCCAGCAGCCAAGGGAGCCCCCGGGCCAACGTCCTGACTTTC. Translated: CASSQGSPRANVLTF.

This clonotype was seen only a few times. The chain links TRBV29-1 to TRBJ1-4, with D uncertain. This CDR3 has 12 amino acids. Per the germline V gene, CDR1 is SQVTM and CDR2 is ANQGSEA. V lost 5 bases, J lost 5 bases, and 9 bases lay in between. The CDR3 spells CSVFWENEKLFF. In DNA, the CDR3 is TGCAGCGTTTTCTGGGAAAATGAAAAACTGTTTTTT.

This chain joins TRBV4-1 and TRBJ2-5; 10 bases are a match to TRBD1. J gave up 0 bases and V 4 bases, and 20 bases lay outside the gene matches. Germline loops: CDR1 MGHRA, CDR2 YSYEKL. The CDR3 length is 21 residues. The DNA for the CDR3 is TGCGCCAGCAGCCTCTTCAGCAGCTTGGGACAGGGGACCCTGTACCAAGAGACCCAGTACTTC. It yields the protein CASSLFSSLGQGTLYQETQYF.